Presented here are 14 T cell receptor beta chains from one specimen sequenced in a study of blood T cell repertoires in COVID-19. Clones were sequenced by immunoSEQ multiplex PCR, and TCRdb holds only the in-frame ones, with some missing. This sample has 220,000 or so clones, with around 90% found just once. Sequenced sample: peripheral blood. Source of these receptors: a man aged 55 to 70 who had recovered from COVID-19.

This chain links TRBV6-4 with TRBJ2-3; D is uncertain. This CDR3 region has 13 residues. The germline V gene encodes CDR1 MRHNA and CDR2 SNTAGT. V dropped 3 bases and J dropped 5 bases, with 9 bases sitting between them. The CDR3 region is CASSEWRGDTQYF. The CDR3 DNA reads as TGTGCCAGCAGTGAGTGGAGAGGAGATACGCAGTATTTT.

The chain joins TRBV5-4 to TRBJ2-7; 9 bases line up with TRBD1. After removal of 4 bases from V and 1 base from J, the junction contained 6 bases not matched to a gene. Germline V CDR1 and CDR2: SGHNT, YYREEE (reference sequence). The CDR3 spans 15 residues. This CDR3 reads CASSAGTGKSYEQYF. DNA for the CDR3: TGTGCCAGCAGCGCCGGGACAGGGAAATCCTACGAGCAGTACTTC.

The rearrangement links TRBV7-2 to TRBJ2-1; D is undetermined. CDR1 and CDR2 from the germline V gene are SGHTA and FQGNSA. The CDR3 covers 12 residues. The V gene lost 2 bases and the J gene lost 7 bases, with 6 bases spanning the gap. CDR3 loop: CASSLNSNEQFF. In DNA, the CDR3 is TGTGCCAGCAGCTTAAACTCAAATGAGCAGTTCTTC.

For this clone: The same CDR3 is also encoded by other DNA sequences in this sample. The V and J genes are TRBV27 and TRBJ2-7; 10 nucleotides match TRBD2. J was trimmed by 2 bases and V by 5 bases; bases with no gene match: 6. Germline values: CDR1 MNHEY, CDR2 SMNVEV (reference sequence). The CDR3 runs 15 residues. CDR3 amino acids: CASSPRTSGTYEQYF. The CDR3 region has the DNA TGTGCCAGCAGTCCCCGGACTAGCGGTACCTACGAGCAGTACTTC.

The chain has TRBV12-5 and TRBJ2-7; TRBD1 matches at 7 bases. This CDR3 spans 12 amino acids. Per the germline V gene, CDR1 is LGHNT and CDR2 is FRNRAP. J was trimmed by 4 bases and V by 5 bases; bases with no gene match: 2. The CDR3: CASGRDRYEQYF. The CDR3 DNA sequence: TGTGCTAGTGGTAGGGACAGATACGAGCAGTACTTC.

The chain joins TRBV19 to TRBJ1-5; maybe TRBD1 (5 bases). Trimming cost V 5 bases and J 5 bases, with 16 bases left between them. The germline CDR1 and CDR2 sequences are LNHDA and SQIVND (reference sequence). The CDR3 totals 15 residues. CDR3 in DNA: TGTGCCAGTAGTTCACGGGGGACGGATTATCAGCCCCAGCATTTT. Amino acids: CASSSRGTDYQPQHF.

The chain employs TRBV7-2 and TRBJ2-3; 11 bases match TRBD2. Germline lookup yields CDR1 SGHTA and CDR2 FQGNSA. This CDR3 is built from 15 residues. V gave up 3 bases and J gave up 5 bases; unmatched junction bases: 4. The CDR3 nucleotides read TGTGCCAGCAGCTTTACTAGCGGGAGCGGAGATACGCAGTATTTT. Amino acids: CASSFTSGSGDTQYF.

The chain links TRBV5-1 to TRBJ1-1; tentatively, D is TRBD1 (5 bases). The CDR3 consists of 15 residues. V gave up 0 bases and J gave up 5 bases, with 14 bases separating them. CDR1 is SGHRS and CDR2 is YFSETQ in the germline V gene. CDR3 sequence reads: CASSLEGGGVTEAFF. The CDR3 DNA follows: TGCGCCAGCAGCTTGGAGGGCGGAGGGGTGACTGAAGCTTTCTTT.

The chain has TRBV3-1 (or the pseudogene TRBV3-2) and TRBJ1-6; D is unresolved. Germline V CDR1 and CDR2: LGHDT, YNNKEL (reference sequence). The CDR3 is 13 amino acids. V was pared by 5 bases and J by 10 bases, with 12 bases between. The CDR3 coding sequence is TGTGCCAGCAGCAACGGAGGTCGCTCACCCCTCCACTTT. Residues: CASSNGGRSPLHF.

The chain's CDR3 is CAISVGRGNTEAFF. The CDR3 nucleotides are TGTGCCATCAGTGTCGGCAGGGGGAACACTGAAGCTTTCTTT. This chain links TRBV10-3 with TRBJ1-1; perhaps TRBD1 as D (6 bases). Trimming cost V 4 bases and J 1 base, with 10 bases left between them. The CDR3 extends over 14 amino acids. Germline loops: CDR1 ENHRY, CDR2 SYGVKD.

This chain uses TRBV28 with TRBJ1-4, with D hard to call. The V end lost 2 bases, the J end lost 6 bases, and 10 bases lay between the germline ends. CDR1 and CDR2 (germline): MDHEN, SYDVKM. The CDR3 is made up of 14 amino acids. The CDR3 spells CASSLPGGYEKLFF. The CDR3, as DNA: TGTGCCAGCAGTTTACCCGGAGGGTATGAAAAACTGTTTTTT.

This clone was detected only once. The CDR3 here is CATSDTPDRPYNSPLHF. DNA for the CDR3: TGTGCCACCAGTGATACCCCCGACAGGCCGTATAATTCACCCCTCCACTTT. The V and J genes are TRBV24-1 and TRBJ1-6, with D possibly TRBD1 on 6 matching bases. V dropped 3 bases and J dropped 4 bases, with 15 bases sitting between them. The CDR3 runs 17 residues. Germline values: CDR1 KGHDR, CDR2 SFDVKD.

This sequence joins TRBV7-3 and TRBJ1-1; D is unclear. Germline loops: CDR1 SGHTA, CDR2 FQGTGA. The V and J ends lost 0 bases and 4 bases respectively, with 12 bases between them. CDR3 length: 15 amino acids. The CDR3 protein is CASSLTEDRGTEAFF. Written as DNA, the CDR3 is TGTGCCAGCAGCTTAACCGAGGATCGGGGCACTGAAGCTTTCTTT. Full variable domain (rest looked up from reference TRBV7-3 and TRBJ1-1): GAGVSQTPSNKVTEKGKYVELRCDPISGHTALYWYRQSLGQGPEFLIYFQGTGAADDSGLPNDRFFAVRPEGSVSTLKIQRTERGDSAVYLCASSLTEDRGTEAFFGQGTRLTVV.

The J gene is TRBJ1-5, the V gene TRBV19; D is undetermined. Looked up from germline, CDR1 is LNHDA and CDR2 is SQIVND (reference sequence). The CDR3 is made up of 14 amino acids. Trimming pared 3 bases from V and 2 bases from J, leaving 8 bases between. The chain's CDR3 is CASSILTGNQPQHF. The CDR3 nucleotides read TGTGCCAGTAGTATCCTAACAGGCAATCAGCCCCAGCATTTT.